This T cell receptor beta chain is drawn from a study of identical twins. From the 5' RACE reads, TCRdb called clonotypes with MiXCR, one entry per CDR3 protein. The data show some 1,600,000 distinct CDR3 sequences, roughly 35% seen once. CDR1 and CDR2 from the germline V gene are DFQATT and SNEGSKA (reference sequence). CDR3 length: 16 amino acids. Trimming cost V 0 bases and J 0 bases, with 12 bases left between them. The sequencing input was cord blood. The genes are TRBV20-1 and TRBJ2-1; D is tentatively TRBD1 or TRBD2 (6 bases each). The clonotype originates from a newborn girl in good health. The chain's CDR3 is CSARDGGRGSYNEQFF. The CDR3 DNA follows: TGCAGTGCTAGAGATGGGGGGCGGGGCTCCTACAATGAGCAGTTCTTC.